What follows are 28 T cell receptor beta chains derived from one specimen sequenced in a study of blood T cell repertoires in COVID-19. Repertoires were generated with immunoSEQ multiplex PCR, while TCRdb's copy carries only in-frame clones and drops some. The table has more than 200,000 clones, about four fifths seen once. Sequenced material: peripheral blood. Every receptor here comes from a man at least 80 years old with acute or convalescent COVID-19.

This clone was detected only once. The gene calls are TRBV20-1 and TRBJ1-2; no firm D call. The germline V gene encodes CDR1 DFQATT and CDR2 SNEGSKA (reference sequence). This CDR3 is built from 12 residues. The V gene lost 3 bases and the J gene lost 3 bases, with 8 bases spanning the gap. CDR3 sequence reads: CSASGDYYGYTF. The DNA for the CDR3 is TGCAGTGCTAGTGGTGACTACTATGGCTACACCTTC.

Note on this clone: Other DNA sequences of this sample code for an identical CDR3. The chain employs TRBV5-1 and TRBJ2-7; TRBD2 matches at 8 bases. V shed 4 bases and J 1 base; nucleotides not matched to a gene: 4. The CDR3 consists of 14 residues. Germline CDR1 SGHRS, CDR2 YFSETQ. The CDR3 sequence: CASSPGGQSYEQYF. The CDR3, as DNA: TGCGCCAGCAGCCCGGGGGGGCAGTCCTACGAGCAGTACTTC. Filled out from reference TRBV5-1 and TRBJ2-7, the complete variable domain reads KAGVTQTPRYLIKTRGQQVTLSCSPISGHRSVSWYQQTPGQGLQFLFEYFSETQRNKGNFPGRFSGRQFSNSRSEMNVSTLELGDSALYLCASSPGGQSYEQYFGPGTRLTVT.

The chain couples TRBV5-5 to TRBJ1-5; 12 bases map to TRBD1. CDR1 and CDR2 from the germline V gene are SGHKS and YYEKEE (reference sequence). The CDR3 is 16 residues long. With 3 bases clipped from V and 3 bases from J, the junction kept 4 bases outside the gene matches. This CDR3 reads CASSSGTGGANQPQHF. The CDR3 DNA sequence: TGTGCCAGCAGCTCTGGGACAGGGGGCGCCAATCAGCCCCAGCATTTT.

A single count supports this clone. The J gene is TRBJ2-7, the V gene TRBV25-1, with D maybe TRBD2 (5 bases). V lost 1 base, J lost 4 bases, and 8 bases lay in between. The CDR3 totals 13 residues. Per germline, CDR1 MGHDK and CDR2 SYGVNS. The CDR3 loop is CASSESAVYEQYF. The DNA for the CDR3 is TGTGCCAGCAGTGAATCAGCGGTTTACGAGCAGTACTTC.

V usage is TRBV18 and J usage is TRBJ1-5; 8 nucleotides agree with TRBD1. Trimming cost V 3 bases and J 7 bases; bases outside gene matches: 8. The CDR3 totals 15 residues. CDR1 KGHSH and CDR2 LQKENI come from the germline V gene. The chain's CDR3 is CASSPLPGQAQPQHF. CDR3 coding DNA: TGTGCCAGCTCACCGCTACCGGGACAGGCCCAGCCCCAGCATTTT.

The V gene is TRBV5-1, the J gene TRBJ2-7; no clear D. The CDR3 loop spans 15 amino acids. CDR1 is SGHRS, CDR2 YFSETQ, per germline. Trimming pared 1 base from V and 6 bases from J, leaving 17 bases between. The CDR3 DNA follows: TGCGCCAGCAGCTTGCGTCCGGGTACCGCAAGCGAGCAGTACTTC. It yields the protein CASSLRPGTASEQYF.

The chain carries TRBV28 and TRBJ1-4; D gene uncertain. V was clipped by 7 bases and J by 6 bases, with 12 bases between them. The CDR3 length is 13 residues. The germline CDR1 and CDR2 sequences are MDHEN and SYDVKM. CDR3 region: CASTLAEDEKLFF. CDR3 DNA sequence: TGTGCCAGCACCTTGGCAGAGGATGAAAAACTGTTTTTT.

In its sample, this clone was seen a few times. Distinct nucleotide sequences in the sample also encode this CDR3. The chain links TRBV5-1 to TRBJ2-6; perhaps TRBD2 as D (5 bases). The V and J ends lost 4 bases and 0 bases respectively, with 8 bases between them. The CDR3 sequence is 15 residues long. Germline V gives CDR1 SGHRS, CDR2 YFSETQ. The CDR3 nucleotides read TGCGCCAGCAGCCGGGAAGTCTCTGGGGCCAACGTCCTGACTTTC. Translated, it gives CASSREVSGANVLTF.

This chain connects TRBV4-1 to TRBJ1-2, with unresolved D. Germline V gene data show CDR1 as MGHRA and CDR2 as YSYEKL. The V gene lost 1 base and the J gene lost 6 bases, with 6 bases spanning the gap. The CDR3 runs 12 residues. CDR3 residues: CASSQAQNGYTF. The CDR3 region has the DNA TGCGCCAGCAGCCAAGCCCAAAATGGCTACACCTTC.

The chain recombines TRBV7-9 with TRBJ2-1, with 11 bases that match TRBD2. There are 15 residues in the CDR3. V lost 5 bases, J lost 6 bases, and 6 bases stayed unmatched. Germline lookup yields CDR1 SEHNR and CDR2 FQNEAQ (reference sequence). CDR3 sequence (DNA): TGTGCCAGCAGCCTTGCGACTAGCGGGGTCAATGAGCAGTTCTTC. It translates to CASSLATSGVNEQFF. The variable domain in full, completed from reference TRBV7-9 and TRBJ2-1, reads DTGVSQNPRHKITKRGQNVTFRCDPISEHNRLYWYRQTLGQGPEFLTYFQNEAQLEKSRLLSDRFSAERPKGSFSTLEIQRTEQGDSAMYLCASSLATSGVNEQFFGPGTRLTVL.

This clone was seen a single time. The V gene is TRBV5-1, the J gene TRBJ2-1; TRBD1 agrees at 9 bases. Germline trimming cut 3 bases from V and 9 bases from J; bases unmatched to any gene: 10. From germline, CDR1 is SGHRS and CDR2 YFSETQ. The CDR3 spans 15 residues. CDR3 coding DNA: TGCGCCAGCAGCTGGGGGGACAGGGACGGCGGTGAGCAGTTCTTC. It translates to CASSWGDRDGGEQFF.

CDR3 amino acids: CASSERGTGPQHF. Here the CDR3 DNA reads TGTGCCAGCAGTGAACGAGGGACTGGGCCCCAGCATTTT. The genes are TRBV2 and TRBJ1-5, with D perhaps TRBD1 (5 bases). Germline values: CDR1 SNHLY, CDR2 FYNNEI. CDR3 size: 13 residues. The V end lost 2 bases, the J end lost 9 bases, and 11 bases lay between the germline ends.

In DNA form, the CDR3 reads TGTGCCACGGGATTGGGACAGCCGTTCGGAATGGGCACAGATACGCAGTATTTT. Its translation: CATGLGQPFGMGTDTQYF. The J gene is TRBJ2-3, the V gene TRBV24-1, with 7 bases fitting TRBD1. J was trimmed by 1 base and V by 10 bases; bases with no gene match: 19. This CDR3 has 18 residues. CDR1 and CDR2 from the germline V gene are KGHDR and SFDVKD.

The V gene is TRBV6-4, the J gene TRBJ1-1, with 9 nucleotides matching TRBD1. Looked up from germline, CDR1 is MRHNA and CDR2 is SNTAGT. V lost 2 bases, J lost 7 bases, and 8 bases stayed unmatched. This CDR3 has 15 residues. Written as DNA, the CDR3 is TGTGCCAGCAGTGACCATCCGGGACAGGGTCGTGAAGCTTTCTTT. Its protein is CASSDHPGQGREAFF.

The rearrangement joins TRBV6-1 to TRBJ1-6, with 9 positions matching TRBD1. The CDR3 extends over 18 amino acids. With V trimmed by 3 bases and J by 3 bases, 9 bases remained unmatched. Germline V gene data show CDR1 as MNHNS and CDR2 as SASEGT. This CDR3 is CASSERPGTGSYNSPLHF. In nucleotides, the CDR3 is TGTGCCAGCAGTGAGCGTCCCGGGACAGGGAGCTATAATTCACCCCTCCACTTT.

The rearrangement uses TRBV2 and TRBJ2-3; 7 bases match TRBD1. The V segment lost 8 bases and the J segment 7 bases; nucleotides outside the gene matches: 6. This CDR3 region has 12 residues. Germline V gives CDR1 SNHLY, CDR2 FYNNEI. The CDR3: CASGGRGNTQYF. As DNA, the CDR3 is TGTGCCAGCGGAGGCAGGGGGAATACGCAGTATTTT.

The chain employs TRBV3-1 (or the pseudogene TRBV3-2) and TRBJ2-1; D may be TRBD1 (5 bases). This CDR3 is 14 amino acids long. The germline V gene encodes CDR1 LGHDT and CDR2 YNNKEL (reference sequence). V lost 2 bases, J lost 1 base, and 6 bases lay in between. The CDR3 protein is CASSQQGSYNEQFF. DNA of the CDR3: TGTGCCAGCAGCCAACAGGGTTCCTACAATGAGCAGTTCTTC.

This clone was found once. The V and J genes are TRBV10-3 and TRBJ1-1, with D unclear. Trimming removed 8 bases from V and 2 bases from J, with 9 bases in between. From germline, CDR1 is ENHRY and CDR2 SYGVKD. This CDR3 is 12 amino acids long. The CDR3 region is CAIRRENTEAFF. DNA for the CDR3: TGTGCCATCCGGCGGGAAAACACTGAAGCTTTCTTT.

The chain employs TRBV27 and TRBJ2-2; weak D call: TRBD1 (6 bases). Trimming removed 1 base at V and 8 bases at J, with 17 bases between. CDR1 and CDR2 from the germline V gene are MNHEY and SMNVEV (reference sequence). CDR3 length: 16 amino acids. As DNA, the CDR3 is TGTGCCAGCAGTTTATTACCCAAGGACAGTCGGGGGGAGCTGTTTTTT. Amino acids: CASSLLPKDSRGELFF.

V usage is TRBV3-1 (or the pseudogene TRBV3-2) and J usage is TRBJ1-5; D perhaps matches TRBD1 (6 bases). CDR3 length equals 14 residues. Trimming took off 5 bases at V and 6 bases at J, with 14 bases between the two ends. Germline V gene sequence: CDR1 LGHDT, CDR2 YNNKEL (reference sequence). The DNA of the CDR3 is TGTGCCAGCAGCACCCAATTACAGGGTCAGCCCCAGCATTTT. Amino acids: CASSTQLQGQPQHF.

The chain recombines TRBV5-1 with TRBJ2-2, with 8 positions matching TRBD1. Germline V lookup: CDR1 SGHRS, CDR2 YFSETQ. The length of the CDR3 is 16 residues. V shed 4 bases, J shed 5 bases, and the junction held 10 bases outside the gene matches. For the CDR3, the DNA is TGCGCCAGCAGCCGAGGACAGGGCGTAAAAACCGGGGAGCTGTTTTTT. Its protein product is CASSRGQGVKTGELFF.

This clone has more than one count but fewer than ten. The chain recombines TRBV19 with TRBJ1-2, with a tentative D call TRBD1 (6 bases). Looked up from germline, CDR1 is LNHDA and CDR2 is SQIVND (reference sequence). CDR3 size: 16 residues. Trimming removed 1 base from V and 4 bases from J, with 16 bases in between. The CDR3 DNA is TGTGCCAGTAGTATAGTTTGGGGGCAGGGGAGCTATGGCTACACCTTC. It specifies CASSIVWGQGSYGYTF.

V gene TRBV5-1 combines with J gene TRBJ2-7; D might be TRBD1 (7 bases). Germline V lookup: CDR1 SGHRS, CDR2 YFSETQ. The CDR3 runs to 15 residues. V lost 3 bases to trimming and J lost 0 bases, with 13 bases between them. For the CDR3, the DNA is TGCGCCAGCAGCTCAGGGGGGACCCCCTCCTACGAGCAGTACTTC. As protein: CASSSGGTPSYEQYF.

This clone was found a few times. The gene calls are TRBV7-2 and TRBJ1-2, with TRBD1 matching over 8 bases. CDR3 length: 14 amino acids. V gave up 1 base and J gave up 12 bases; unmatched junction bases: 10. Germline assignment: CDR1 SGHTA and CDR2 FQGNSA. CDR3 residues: CASSLVSGQGGHTF. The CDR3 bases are TGTGCCAGCAGCTTAGTGTCTGGACAGGGAGGACACACCTTC.

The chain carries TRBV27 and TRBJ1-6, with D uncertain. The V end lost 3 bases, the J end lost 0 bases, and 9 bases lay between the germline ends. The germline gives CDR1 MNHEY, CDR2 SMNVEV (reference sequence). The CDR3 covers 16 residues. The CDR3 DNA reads TGTGCCAGCAGTTTCGTGGGGAGCTCCTATAATTCACCCCTCCACTTT. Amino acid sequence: CASSFVGSSYNSPLHF.

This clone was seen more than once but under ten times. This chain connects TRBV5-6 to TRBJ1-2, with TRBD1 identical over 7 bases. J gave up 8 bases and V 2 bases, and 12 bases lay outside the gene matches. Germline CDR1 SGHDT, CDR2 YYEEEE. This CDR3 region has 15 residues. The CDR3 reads CASSLSLYRGRGYTF. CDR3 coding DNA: TGTGCCAGCAGCTTAAGTCTATACAGGGGCAGGGGCTACACCTTC.

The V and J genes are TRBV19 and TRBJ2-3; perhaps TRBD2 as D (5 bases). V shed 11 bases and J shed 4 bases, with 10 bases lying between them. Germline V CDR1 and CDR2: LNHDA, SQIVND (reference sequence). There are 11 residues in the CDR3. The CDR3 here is CASGSADTQYF. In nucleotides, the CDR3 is TGTGCCTCTGGTAGCGCAGATACGCAGTATTTT.

DNA of the CDR3: TGTGCCAGCAGTTTTGACAGGGGAGTTTACAATGAGCAGTTCTTC. Amino acids: CASSFDRGVYNEQFF. The chain carries TRBV7-2 and TRBJ2-1, with TRBD1 matching over 8 bases. CDR1 and CDR2 (germline): SGHTA, FQGNSA. Germline trimming cut 6 bases from V and 4 bases from J; bases unmatched to any gene: 8. CDR3 length equals 15 residues.